This T cell receptor beta chain was obtained from a study of blood T cells in healthy people across ages. Next came a second PCR, run for about 7 to 12 cycles, which used a sample-barcoded 5' primer along with a J-beta primer mix. TCRdb ran MiXCR on the 5' RACE reads and lists one entry per CDR3 protein. The sample contains approximately 730,000 distinct CDR3 sequences, approximately 55% of which appear only once. The CDR3 runs 13 residues. The V gene's germline CDR1 is MNHEY and CDR2 SMNVEV (reference sequence). This sequence joins TRBV27 and TRBJ2-5; D may match TRBD1 or TRBD2 (5 bases each). The end of the DNA fits TRBJ2-7 better, so the J call may be wrong. This sequence originates from an elderly man in good health. Sequencing input: blood. The CDR3 region has the DNA TGTGCCAGCACTTGGGACCATTCCTACGAGCAGTACTTC. It specifies CASTWDHSYEQYF.